One and the same sample provided the 31 T cell receptor beta chains below, sequenced in a study of cytomegalovirus exposure and HLA in healthy donors. The PCR contained 60 Vbeta and 13 Jbeta primers. This table comes from immunoSEQ multiplex PCR, and its TCRdb copy is limited to in-frame clones, with some not included. Recorded here are 150,000 to 200,000 clones; the top ten clones represent less than 0.95%. The sample was PBMCs. The receptors shown here come from a woman aged 18-29 years in good health and CMV-seropositive.

The J gene is TRBJ1-2, the V gene TRBV5-6, with unresolved D. Germline CDR1 and CDR2: SGHDT and YYEEEE. V was shortened by 3 bases and J by 8 bases, with 8 bases between the two germline ends. The CDR3 has 11 residues. CDR3 sequence reads: CASSYFEGYTF. In DNA, the CDR3 is TGTGCCAGCAGCTACTTCGAGGGCTACACCTTC.

The V call is TRBV5-4, the J call TRBJ1-1; D gene ambiguous. Germline loops: CDR1 SGHNT, CDR2 YYREEE (reference sequence). The CDR3 is made up of 14 amino acids. Between the trimmed V and J ends, which lost 0 bases and 3 bases, there was a span of 9 bases. Here the CDR3 reads CASSLVAGDTEAFF. DNA of the CDR3: TGTGCCAGCAGCTTGGTGGCGGGTGACACTGAAGCTTTCTTT.

The genes are TRBV7-8 and TRBJ1-4; no definite D call. This CDR3 spans 17 amino acids. Germline CDR1 and CDR2: SGHVS and FQNEAQ. V shed 5 bases and J shed 0 bases, with 16 bases lying between them. The CDR3 sequence is CASSLRLEGATNEKLFF. CDR3 sequence (DNA): TGTGCCAGCAGCCTTCGGTTGGAGGGCGCAACTAATGAAAAACTGTTTTTT.

The rearrangement uses TRBV7-3 and TRBJ2-2, with D hard to call. This CDR3 contains 14 residues. V was clipped by 1 base and J by 5 bases, with 8 bases between them. Germline CDR1 and CDR2: SGHTA and FQGTGA. The DNA of the CDR3 is TGTGCCAGCAGCTTAAGCGGAGCAACCGGGGAGCTGTTTTTT. Translation: CASSLSGATGELFF.

The V gene is TRBV10-2, the J gene TRBJ1-2; D gene unclear. V was clipped by 0 bases and J by 5 bases, with 13 bases between them. The V gene's germline CDR1 is WSHSY and CDR2 SAAADI. This CDR3 is 15 amino acids long. For the CDR3, the DNA is TGCGCCAGCAGTGAGTCGGGCCTTCTTTCTTATGGCTACACCTTC. The encoded protein is CASSESGLLSYGYTF.

This rearrangement joins TRBV11-2 to TRBJ1-4, with D possibly matching TRBD1 (6 bases). The V end was cut by 4 bases, the J end by 3 bases, with 9 bases between. Germline V lookup: CDR1 SGHAT, CDR2 FQNNGV. This CDR3 region has 14 residues. CDR3 bases: TGTGCCAGCAGCTGGGGGGGGCCTAATGAAAAACTGTTTTTT. This translates into CASSWGGPNEKLFF. Complete variable domain (other parts from reference TRBV11-2 and TRBJ1-4): EAGVAQSPRYKIIEKRQSVAFWCNPISGHATLYWYQQILGQGPKLLIQFQNNGVVDDSQLPKDRFSAERLKGVDSTLKIQPAKLEDSAVYLCASSWGGPNEKLFFGSGTQLSVL.

The rearrangement joins TRBV7-9 to TRBJ1-5; 8 nucleotides line up with TRBD1. The V segment lost 5 bases and the J segment 7 bases; nucleotides outside the gene matches: 7. CDR1 and CDR2 from the germline V gene are SEHNR and FQNEAQ (reference sequence). CDR3 size: 14 residues. CDR3 DNA sequence: TGTGCCAGCAGCGGGGACAGGACTTTACAGCCCCAGCATTTT. Translated: CASSGDRTLQPQHF.

On this clone: No DNA is shown, since the ends of the CDR3 on it are uncertain; the CDR3 is the one TCRdb lists. The chain links TRBV6-1 to TRBJ2-1; TRBD1 is the table's D call and was not checked against the DNA. Germline V lookup: CDR1 MNHNS, CDR2 SASEGT. The length of the CDR3 is 15 amino acids, counting both ends. This CDR3 is CASSTSGQGVSEQFF.

The chain is built from TRBV9 and TRBJ2-1; D might be TRBD2 (5 bases). Trimming took 0 bases from V and 0 from J, leaving 13 bases between them. This CDR3 contains 17 residues. Germline V gene lookup returns CDR1 SGDLS and CDR2 YYNGEE. Written as DNA, the CDR3 is TGTGCCAGCAGCGTAGGCGGGCCACCGCCCTCCTACAATGAGCAGTTCTTC. Translating gives CASSVGGPPPSYNEQFF. The full variable domain, completed using reference TRBV9 and TRBJ2-1, is DSGVTQTPKHLITATGQRVTLRCSPRSGDLSVYWYQQSLDQGLQFLIQYYNGEERAKGNILERFSAQQFPDLHSELNLSSLELGDSALYFCASSVGGPPPSYNEQFFGPGTRLTVL.

CDR3 DNA: TGCGCCAGCAGCGACCTGAGGAGGGAGGAGACCCAGTACTTC. Protein product: CASSDLRREETQYF. The J gene is TRBJ2-5, the V gene TRBV5-1; perhaps TRBD2 as D (6 bases). Deletions cut 4 bases from V and 5 bases from J, with 15 bases between. This CDR3 contains 14 residues. Germline loops: CDR1 SGHRS, CDR2 YFSETQ.

The chain joins TRBV18 to TRBJ1-5, with 8 bases matching TRBD1. The ends lost 6 bases at V and 4 bases at J; junction bases unmatched: 14. CDR3 length: 17 residues. Germline V gives CDR1 KGHSH, CDR2 LQKENI. The CDR3 region is CASSDSTKTGANQPQHF. The CDR3 DNA reads as TGTGCCAGCTCCGACTCAACCAAGACAGGGGCGAATCAGCCCCAGCATTTT.

V usage is TRBV9 and J usage is TRBJ2-2; D possibly corresponds to TRBD2 (5 bases). Between the trimmed V and J ends, which lost 4 bases and 4 bases, there was a span of 14 bases. This CDR3 spans 15 amino acids. Germline V gene data show CDR1 as SGDLS and CDR2 as YYNGEE. CDR3 DNA sequence: TGTGCCAGCAGCAGGCAGACTACGGGCACCGGGGAGCTGTTTTTT. It codes for CASSRQTTGTGELFF.

This chain connects TRBV27 to TRBJ1-1; 7 positions agree with TRBD1. CDR1 is MNHEY, CDR2 SMNVEV, per germline (reference sequence). Trimming removed 4 bases from V and 7 bases from J; junction bases left unmatched: 6. This CDR3 spans 13 amino acids. The CDR3 region has the DNA TGTGCCAGCAGTTCGCCAGGGGGTCTTGAAGCTTTCTTT. This sequence encodes CASSSPGGLEAFF.

This chain connects TRBV11-2 to TRBJ2-3; the D is unclear. V lost 1 base and J 0 bases, leaving 14 bases between the germline ends. The length of the CDR3 is 17 residues. The V gene's germline CDR1 is SGHAT and CDR2 FQNNGV. This CDR3 reads CASSLVAHRASTDTQYF. The CDR3 region has the DNA TGTGCCAGCAGCTTAGTTGCGCACAGAGCTAGCACAGATACGCAGTATTTT.

The rearrangement links TRBV20-1 to TRBJ1-1, with unresolved D. V lost 1 base, J lost 5 bases, and 5 bases lay in between. Germline V gene sequence: CDR1 DFQATT, CDR2 SNEGSKA (reference sequence). The CDR3 contains 11 residues. CDR3 bases: TGCAGTGCTAGAGGGAGGACTGAAGCTTTCTTT. It codes for CSARGRTEAFF.

The CDR3 is CASEGGGVEKLFF. CDR3 sequence (DNA): TGTGCCAGCGAAGGGGGCGGTGTTGAAAAACTGTTTTTT. The V call is TRBV6-1, the J call TRBJ1-4; TRBD1 agrees at 7 bases. J was trimmed by 7 bases and V by 8 bases; bases with no gene match: 7. CDR1 and CDR2 from the germline V gene are MNHNS and SASEGT. The length of the CDR3 is 13 residues.

The V call is TRBV11-3, the J call TRBJ1-1, with 8 bases fitting TRBD1. The V segment lost 1 base and the J segment 6 bases; nucleotides outside the gene matches: 7. Germline CDR1 is SGHNT and CDR2 is YENEEA. The CDR3 is 15 residues long. The CDR3 sequence is CASSLGTGSSPEAFF. The CDR3 nucleotides are TGTGCCAGCAGCTTAGGGACAGGGAGTAGTCCTGAAGCTTTCTTT.

The chain is built from TRBV18 and TRBJ1-4, with a possible D match to TRBD1 (6 bases). This CDR3 has 14 residues. Per the germline V gene, CDR1 is KGHSH and CDR2 is LQKENI. V was pared by 3 bases and J by 7 bases, with 12 bases between. Here the CDR3 reads CASSPGQHGEKLFF. CDR3 sequence (DNA): TGTGCCAGCTCACCCGGACAGCACGGTGAAAAACTGTTTTTT.

The chain recombines TRBV30 with TRBJ2-1, with D perhaps given as TRBD1 or TRBD2 (5 bases each). This CDR3 spans 10 amino acids. CDR1 is GTSNPN and CDR2 is SVGIG in the germline V gene (reference sequence). The DNA of the CDR3 is TGTGCTTGGGGGTCAGGAGAGCAGTTCTTC. Its protein product is CAWGSGEQFF.

This chain uses TRBV19 with TRBJ1-5; the D gene is possibly TRBD1 (5 bases). Germline lookup yields CDR1 LNHDA and CDR2 SQIVND (reference sequence). V gave up 2 bases and J gave up 1 base, with 9 bases separating them. The CDR3 has 15 residues. CDR3 nucleotide sequence: TGTGCCAGTAGTATAAAGGGGTTGAGCAATCAGCCCCAGCATTTT. It codes for CASSIKGLSNQPQHF.

In nucleotides, the CDR3 is TGTGCCAGCAGCGTAGCTACGGGGGGGGAAGGCTACACCTTC. Protein sequence: CASSVATGGEGYTF. The V call is TRBV9, the J call TRBJ1-2; D perhaps matches TRBD1 (5 bases). This CDR3 region has 14 residues. Germline CDR1 is SGDLS and CDR2 is YYNGEE. V lost 0 bases and J lost 8, with 14 bases in between. The whole variable domain, filled in from reference TRBV9 and TRBJ1-2, reads DSGVTQTPKHLITATGQRVTLRCSPRSGDLSVYWYQQSLDQGLQFLIQYYNGEERAKGNILERFSAQQFPDLHSELNLSSLELGDSALYFCASSVATGGEGYTFGSGTRLTVV.

For this clone: Additional DNA sequences in this sample encode the identical CDR3. The chain couples TRBV5-1 to TRBJ1-5; possible D gene TRBD1, 5 bases. CDR1 is SGHRS, CDR2 YFSETQ, per germline. The CDR3 loop spans 15 amino acids. Trimming removed 2 bases at V and 4 bases at J, with 13 bases between. The CDR3 nucleotides are TGCGCCAGCAGCTTCGATGGGCAGGGAAATCAGCCCCAGCATTTT. Amino acids: CASSFDGQGNQPQHF.

The chain couples TRBV4-1 to TRBJ1-2; D perhaps matches TRBD1 (5 bases). V was pared by 5 bases and J by 8 bases, with 15 bases between. This CDR3 has 13 amino acids. The germline V gene has CDR1 MGHRA and CDR2 YSYEKL. The DNA for the CDR3 is TGCGCCAGCAGCTTCCTAGGGGCGGGAGGCTACACCTTC. It specifies CASSFLGAGGYTF.

The J gene is TRBJ2-1, the V gene TRBV29-1; 10 nucleotides match TRBD2. V lost 7 bases and J lost 12; bases outside the gene matches: 9. Germline V gives CDR1 SQVTM, CDR2 ANQGSEA. CDR3 length: 12 residues. The CDR3 loop reads CSAWLAGDGQFF. CDR3 in DNA: TGCAGCGCTTGGCTAGCGGGAGATGGGCAGTTCTTC.

The chain employs TRBV7-2 and TRBJ2-5, with 9 bases that match TRBD2. Germline CDR1 is SGHTA and CDR2 is FQGNSA. The CDR3 loop spans 15 amino acids. The V gene end was trimmed by 3 bases and the J gene end by 6 bases; junction bases not matched to a gene: 8. The CDR3: CASSFDSGGPQTQYF. The DNA for the CDR3 is TGTGCCAGCAGCTTCGACAGCGGGGGGCCACAGACCCAGTACTTC. The full variable domain, completed using reference TRBV7-2 and TRBJ2-5, is GAGVSQSPSNKVTEKGKDVELRCDPISGHTALYWYRQSLGQGLEFLIYFQGNSAPDKSGLPSDRFSAERTGGSVSTLTIQRTQQEDSAVYLCASSFDSGGPQTQYFGPGTRLLVL.

This rearrangement joins TRBV4-2 to TRBJ2-7; D perhaps matches TRBD2 (5 bases). From germline, CDR1 is LGHNA and CDR2 YNFKEQ. This CDR3 contains 13 residues. Deletions cut 2 bases from V and 5 bases from J, with 10 bases between. CDR3 in amino acids: CASSQPVGDEQYF. The CDR3 region has the DNA TGTGCCAGCAGCCAACCGGTGGGAGACGAGCAGTACTTC.

V usage is TRBV15 and J usage is TRBJ2-1; 9 nucleotides line up with TRBD2. CDR3 length equals 15 residues. Trimming removed 5 bases from V and 4 bases from J; junction bases left unmatched: 6. Germline V gene data show CDR1 as LNHNV and CDR2 as YYDKDF (reference sequence). The CDR3, as DNA: TGTGCCACCAGCCGATTAGCGGGAGTTTACAATGAGCAGTTCTTC. Its protein product is CATSRLAGVYNEQFF.

The chain uses TRBV7-2 and TRBJ1-1, with D possibly TRBD1 on 5 matching bases. Germline V gene lookup returns CDR1 SGHTA and CDR2 FQGNSA. The CDR3 totals 13 residues. Deletions cut 3 bases from V and 7 bases from J, with 12 bases between. This CDR3 is CASSFGGRNEAFF. The CDR3 nucleotides read TGTGCCAGCAGCTTCGGGGGGAGGAATGAAGCTTTCTTT.

The chain is built from TRBV9 and TRBJ1-3, with no clear D. The CDR3 has 12 residues. CDR1 and CDR2 (germline): SGDLS, YYNGEE. V lost 0 bases and J 4 bases, leaving 2 bases between the germline ends. For the CDR3, the DNA is TGTGCCAGCAGCGTAGTAGGAAACACCATATATTTT. This sequence encodes CASSVVGNTIYF.

This rearrangement joins TRBV27 to TRBJ2-3, with 8 bases that match TRBD1. V lost 6 bases to trimming and J lost 3 bases; unmatched junction nucleotides: 5. Germline loops: CDR1 MNHEY, CDR2 SMNVEV (reference sequence). CDR3 length: 14 residues. The CDR3 is CASRRDRTTDTQYF. For the CDR3, the DNA is TGTGCCAGCAGGAGGGACAGGACGACAGATACGCAGTATTTT.

This chain links TRBV19 with TRBJ1-5, with 10 bases fitting TRBD1. The V gene's germline CDR1 is LNHDA and CDR2 SQIVND (reference sequence). V was pared by 5 bases and J by 0 bases, with 7 bases of the junction left unmatched. This CDR3 contains 17 residues. CDR3 region: CASSPPGQGFSNQPQHF. CDR3 bases: TGTGCCAGTAGTCCACCGGGACAGGGGTTTAGCAATCAGCCCCAGCATTTT.